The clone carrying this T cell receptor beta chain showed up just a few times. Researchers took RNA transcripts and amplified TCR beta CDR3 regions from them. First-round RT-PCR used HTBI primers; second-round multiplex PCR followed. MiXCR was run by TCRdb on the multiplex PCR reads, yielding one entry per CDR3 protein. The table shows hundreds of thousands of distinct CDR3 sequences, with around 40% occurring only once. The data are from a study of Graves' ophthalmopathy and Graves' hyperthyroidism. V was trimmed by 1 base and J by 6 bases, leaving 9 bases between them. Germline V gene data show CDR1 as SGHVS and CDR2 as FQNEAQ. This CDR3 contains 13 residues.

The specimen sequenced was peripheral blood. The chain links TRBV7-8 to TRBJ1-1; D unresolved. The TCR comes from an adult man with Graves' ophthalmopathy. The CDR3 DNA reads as TGTGCCAGCAGCTTAGTTGGGCAGCCTGAAGCTTTCTTT. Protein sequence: CASSLVGQPEAFF.